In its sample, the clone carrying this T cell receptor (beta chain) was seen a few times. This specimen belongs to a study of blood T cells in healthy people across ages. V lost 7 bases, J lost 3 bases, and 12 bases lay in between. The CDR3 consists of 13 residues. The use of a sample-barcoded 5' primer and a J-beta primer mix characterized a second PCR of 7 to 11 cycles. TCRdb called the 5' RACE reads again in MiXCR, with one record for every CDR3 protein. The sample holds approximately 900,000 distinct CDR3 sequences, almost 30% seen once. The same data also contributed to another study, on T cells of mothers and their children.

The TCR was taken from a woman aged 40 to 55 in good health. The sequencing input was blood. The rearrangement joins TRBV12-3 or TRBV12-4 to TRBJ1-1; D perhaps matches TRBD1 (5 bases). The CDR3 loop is CASIVTGDTEAFF. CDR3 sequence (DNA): TGTGCCAGCATCGTAACGGGGGACACTGAAGCTTTCTTT.